The clone carrying this T cell receptor (beta chain) was seen ten or more times. These data come from a study of T cells in Graves' hyperthyroidism and ophthalmopathy. Amplification of TCR beta CDR3 regions was performed using RNA transcripts as template. The TCR CDR3 was amplified in a first-round RT-PCR using the HTBI primer set. TCRdb itself ran the multiplex PCR reads through MiXCR, one entry per CDR3 protein. The sample has around 530,000 distinct CDR3 sequences; approximately 17% are singletons. Every diagnosis used clinical symptoms, serum thyroxine and TRAb, thyroid ultrasound and orbital computed tomography. Specimen: blood. The TCR originated in a young woman with Graves' ophthalmopathy.

The CDR3 region is CASSQAGGGNTEAFF. DNA of the CDR3: TGTGCCAGCAGCCAAGCTGGGGGCGGGAACACTGAAGCTTTCTTT. The rearrangement links TRBV3-1 to TRBJ1-1, with D tentatively TRBD1 (6 bases). The germline gives CDR1 LGHDT, CDR2 YNNKEL (reference sequence). The CDR3 spans 15 residues. V dropped 1 base and J dropped 1 base, with 10 bases sitting between them.